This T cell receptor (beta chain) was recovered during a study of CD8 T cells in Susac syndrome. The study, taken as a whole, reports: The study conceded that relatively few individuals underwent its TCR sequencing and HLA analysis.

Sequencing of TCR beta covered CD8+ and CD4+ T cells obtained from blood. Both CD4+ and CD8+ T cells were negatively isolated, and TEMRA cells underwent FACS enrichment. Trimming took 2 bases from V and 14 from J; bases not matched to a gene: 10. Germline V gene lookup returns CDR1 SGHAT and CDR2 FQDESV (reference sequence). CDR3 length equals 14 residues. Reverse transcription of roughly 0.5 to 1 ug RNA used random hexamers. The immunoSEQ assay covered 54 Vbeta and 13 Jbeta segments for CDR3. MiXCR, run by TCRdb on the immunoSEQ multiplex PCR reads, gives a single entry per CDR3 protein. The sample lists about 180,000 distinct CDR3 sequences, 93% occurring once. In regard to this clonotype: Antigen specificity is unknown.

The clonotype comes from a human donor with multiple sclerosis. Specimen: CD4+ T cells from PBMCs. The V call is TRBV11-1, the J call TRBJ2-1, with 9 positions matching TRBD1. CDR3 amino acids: CASSLSPGQGGEFF. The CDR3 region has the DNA TGTGCCAGCAGCTTATCTCCGGGACAGGGCGGGGAGTTCTTC.